The entry below gives a single TCR beta chain sequence along with its context. Its matching antigen is unknown. The repertoire was sequenced with immunoSEQ multiplex PCR; TCRdb's copy has only in-frame clones and lacks some. Here the sample spans about 140,000 clones, about 72% being singletons. This sample is part of a study of cytotoxic CD8 clonotypes in ibrutinib-treated CLL. Points from the study as a whole: Clonality went up at the time of ibrutinib response, stayed stable in sustained remission, and later dropped back toward its baseline level at progression.

The CDR3 length is 16 residues. With 2 bases removed from V and 0 bases from J, the gap between germline ends came to 11 bases. Germline loops: CDR1 KGHSH, CDR2 LQKENI. The chain employs TRBV18 and TRBJ1-3; possible D gene TRBD1, 5 bases. Sequenced material: PBMCs, taken after 12 months of ibrutinib treatment. The source of this sequence is a human donor with chronic lymphocytic leukemia. The CDR3 sequence: CASSPTGAVSGNTIYF. DNA of the CDR3: TGTGCCAGCTCACCAACAGGCGCCGTCTCTGGAAACACCATATATTTT. Drawing the rest from reference TRBV18 and TRBJ1-3, the complete variable domain is NAGVMQNPRHLVRRRGQEARLRCSPMKGHSHVYWYRQLPEEGLKFMVYLQKENIIDESGMPKERFSAEFPKEGPSILRIQQVVRGDSAAYFCASSPTGAVSGNTIYFGEGSWLTVV.